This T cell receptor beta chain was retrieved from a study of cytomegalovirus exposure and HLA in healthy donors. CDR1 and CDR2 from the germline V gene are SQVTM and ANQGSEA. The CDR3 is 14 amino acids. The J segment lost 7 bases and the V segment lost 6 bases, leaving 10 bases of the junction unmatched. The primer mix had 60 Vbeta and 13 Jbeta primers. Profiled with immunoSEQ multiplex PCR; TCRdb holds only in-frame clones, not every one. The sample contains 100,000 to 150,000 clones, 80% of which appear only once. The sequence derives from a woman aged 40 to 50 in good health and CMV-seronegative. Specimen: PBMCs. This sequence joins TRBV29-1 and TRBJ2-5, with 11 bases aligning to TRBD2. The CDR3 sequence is CSVLQTSGVGTQYF. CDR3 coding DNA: TGCAGCGTCCTCCAGACTAGCGGGGTAGGGACCCAGTACTTC.